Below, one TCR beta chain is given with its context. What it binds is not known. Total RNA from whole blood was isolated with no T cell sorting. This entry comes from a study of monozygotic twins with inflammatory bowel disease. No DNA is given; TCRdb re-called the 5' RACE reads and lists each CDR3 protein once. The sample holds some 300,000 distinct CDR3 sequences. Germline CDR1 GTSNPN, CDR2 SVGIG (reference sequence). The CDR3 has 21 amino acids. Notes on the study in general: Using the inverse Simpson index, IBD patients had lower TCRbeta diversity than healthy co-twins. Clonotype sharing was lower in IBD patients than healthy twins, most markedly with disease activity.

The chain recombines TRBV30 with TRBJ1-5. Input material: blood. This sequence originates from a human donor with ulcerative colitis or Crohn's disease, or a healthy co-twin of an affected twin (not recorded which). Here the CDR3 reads CAWSGQRSYGRTFYSNQPQHF.